The clone carrying this TCR beta chain turned up a few times. The antigen remains unidentified. With 60 Vbeta and 13 Jbeta primers, the PCR was carried out. The data were produced by immunoSEQ multiplex PCR, yet TCRdb's version contains in-frame clones alone and is incomplete. The data contain 100,000 to 150,000 clones, 15% to 20% of them singletons. This entry belongs to a study of cytomegalovirus exposure and HLA in healthy donors. The study's findings and limits: Diagnosis of cytomegalovirus status made by the classifier reportedly showed high specificity and sensitivity. In an earlier analysis, most TCR beta V segments were productive about 87% or about 30% of the time.

CDR1 LNHDA and CDR2 SQIVND come from the germline V gene (reference sequence). J was trimmed by 8 bases and V by 4 bases; bases with no gene match: 13. The CDR3 has 17 residues. The source of this sequence is a female donor in good health and CMV-seropositive. The V call is TRBV19, the J call TRBJ2-3; TRBD2 matches at 12 bases. Sequencing input: PBMCs. Written as DNA, the CDR3 is TGTGCCAGTAGTACAGGACTAGCGGGGTGGCATGGGGGTACGCAGTATTTT. Translating gives CASSTGLAGWHGGTQYF.